This is a list of T cell receptor beta chains from one sample in a study of sequential checkpoint blockade in melanoma. Clones were sequenced by immunoSEQ multiplex PCR, and TCRdb holds only the in-frame ones, with some missing. Here the sample spans about 18,000 clones, approximately 26% being singletons. The source was tumor tissue (inferred from file names), collected from a patient given nivolumab and ipilimumab in sequence. The receptors originated from a human donor with melanoma. Each CDR3 is given with its conserved first and last residue. The D gene is left open where the match is weak. Rows may omit the clone size; those that give it use once, few, many or a size class.

few	TRBV4-1	TRBJ2-1	-	CASSQRTGNDEQFF	TGCGCCAGCAGCCAGAGGACCGGTAACGATGAGCAGTTCTTC
few	TRBV29-1	TRBJ2-1	TRBD2	CSVVESGNYNEQFF	TGCAGCGTTGTGGAGAGCGGGAATTACAATGAGCAGTTCTTC
once	TRBV5-1	TRBJ2-3	-	CASSLGGFTDTQYF	TGCGCCAGCAGCTTGGGGGGCTTTACAGATACGCAGTATTTT
-	TRBV6-8	TRBJ1-2	-	CASSYSRGANYGYTF	TGTGCCAGCAGTTACTCGCGAGGAGCCAACTATGGCTACACCTTC
-	TRBV6-8	TRBJ1-2	-	CASSYRVRVTGYTF	TGTGCCAGCAGTTACCGAGTAAGGGTGACTGGCTACACCTTC
few	TRBV11-3	TRBJ2-1	TRBD2	CASRGQTSGGAGPYNEQFF	TGTGCCAGCAGAGGACAGACTAGCGGGGGGGCCGGCCCCTACAATGAGCAGTTCTTC
-	TRBV5-1	TRBJ1-5	-	CASSLEGGPNQPQHF	TGCGCCAGCAGCTTGGAGGGAGGGCCCAATCAGCCCCAGCATTTT
-	TRBV11-3	TRBJ1-1	-	CASSLTRIGNTEAFF	TGTGCCAGCAGCTTAACCCGGATAGGGAACACTGAAGCTTTCTTT
-	TRBV9	TRBJ2-1	TRBD1	CASSVAGQGGNEQFF	TGTGCCAGCAGCGTAGCGGGACAGGGAGGCAATGAGCAGTTCTTC
many	TRBV6-1	TRBJ1-5	-	CASSEAGRVAQPQHF	TGTGCCAGCAGTGAAGCCGGTCGGGTCGCCCAGCCCCAGCATTTT
few	TRBV11-3	TRBJ1-6	-	CASSLVGGLLQPLHF	TGTGCCAGCAGCTTAGTTGGCGGTCTGTTGCAGCCCCTCCACTTT
once	TRBV29-1	TRBJ1-2	-	CSVEGGGYGYTF	TGCAGCGTTGAAGGAGGGGGATATGGCTACACCTTC
-	TRBV19	TRBJ2-3	-	CASSMSRVSTDTQYF	TGTGCCAGTAGTATGTCACGGGTCAGCACAGATACGCAGTATTTT
-	TRBV11-3	TRBJ2-1	TRBD2	CASSSSGLAGLNEQFF	TGTGCCAGCAGCTCCTCGGGACTAGCGGGACTCAATGAGCAGTTCTTC
many	TRBV11-3	TRBJ2-3	-	CASREQGGTDTQYF	TGTGCCAGCAGAGAACAGGGAGGCACAGATACGCAGTATTTT
few	TRBV11-3	TRBJ2-3	-	CASRRSRGATDTQYF	TGTGCCAGCAGGCGCTCGAGGGGAGCCACAGATACGCAGTATTTT
-	TRBV12-5	TRBJ2-5	-	CASRFRPLEETQYF	TGTGCCAGCCGATTCCGGCCTTTGGAAGAGACCCAGTACTTC
many	TRBV11-3	TRBJ2-5	-	CASSLDFMGETQYF	TGTGCCAGCAGCTTGGACTTTATGGGAGAGACCCAGTACTTC
few	TRBV30	TRBJ1-3	-	CAWSQRGGGNTIYF	TGTGCCTGGAGCCAACGGGGGGGAGGAAACACCATATATTTT
-	TRBV19	TRBJ1-2	-	CASSSIYGYTF	TGTGCCAGTAGTAGCATCTATGGCTACACCTTC
few	TRBV28	TRBJ2-7	TRBD2	CASSPAGGLGGYEQYF	TGTGCCAGCTCCCCAGCGGGAGGCCTTGGGGGTTACGAGCAGTACTTC
many	TRBV11-3	TRBJ2-5	TRBD2	CASRGAGVQETQYF	TGTGCCAGCAGGGGAGCGGGAGTACAAGAGACCCAGTACTTC
-	TRBV5-1	TRBJ2-1	TRBD2	CASSLEGLAGGEQFF	TGCGCCAGCAGCTTGGAAGGACTAGCGGGGGGCGAGCAGTTCTTC
-	TRBV5-1	TRBJ2-7	TRBD1	CASRPTGQIYEQYF	TGCGCCAGCAGACCGACGGGACAGATCTACGAGCAGTACTTC
-	TRBV6-8	TRBJ1-2	-	CATSPGTYARYTF	TGTGCCACCAGTCCAGGGACTTACGCTCGCTACACCTTC
few	TRBV12-2	TRBJ1-2	-	CASRLARHFYGYTF	TGTGCAAGTCGCTTAGCTAGGCATTTCTATGGCTACACCTTC
few	TRBV9	TRBJ1-2	TRBD1	CASSESGDSYGYTF	TGTGCCAGCAGTGAATCGGGGGACAGCTATGGCTACACCTTC
-	TRBV30	TRBJ2-6	TRBD1	CAWSLRGQAGANVLTF	TGTGCCTGGAGTCTCAGGGGGCAGGCTGGGGCCAACGTCCTGACTTTC
-	TRBV9	TRBJ2-2	TRBD2	CASSVRGLAGEVTGELFF	TGTGCCAGCAGCGTAAGGGGACTAGCGGGAGAGGTCACCGGGGAGCTGTTTTTT
few	TRBV6-8	TRBJ1-1	-	CASSYSIRGVGANTEAFF	TGTGCCAGCAGTTACTCGATCCGCGGGGTAGGGGCGAACACTGAAGCTTTCTTT
-	TRBV11-3	TRBJ2-5	-	CASSYQPGRGETQYF	TGTGCCAGCAGCTACCAGCCTGGACGGGGGGAGACCCAGTACTTC
-	TRBV28	TRBJ1-1	-	CASSSLGGGAKAFF	TGTGCCAGCAGTTCCCTTGGGGGAGGCGCTAAAGCTTTCTTT
many	TRBV4-1	TRBJ2-2	-	CASSQDPRTGELFF	TGCGCCAGCAGCCAAGATCCTAGGACCGGGGAGCTGTTTTTT
few	TRBV6-1	TRBJ2-5	-	CASSEDFRLGGLSEETQYF	TGTGCCAGCAGTGAAGATTTTAGGCTAGGAGGACTATCTGAAGAGACCCAGTACTTC
once	TRBV28	TRBJ1-5	-	CASSESSNQPQHF	TGTGCCAGCAGTGAATCGAGCAATCAGCCCCAGCATTTT
medium-sized	TRBV4-1	TRBJ1-1	-	CASRQGETVNTEAFF	TGCGCCAGCAGACAAGGAGAGACAGTGAACACTGAAGCTTTCTTT
many	TRBV11-3	TRBJ1-1	TRBD1	CASSSETGLNTEAFF	TGTGCCAGCAGTTCCGAGACAGGGTTGAACACTGAAGCTTTCTTT
few	TRBV9	TRBJ2-3	-	CASSHNNREADTQYF	TGTGCCAGCAGCCATAACAACAGGGAAGCAGATACGCAGTATTTT
many	TRBV11-3	TRBJ2-3	-	CASRSRDSIHTQYF	TGTGCCAGCAGATCCCGGGACTCCATTCATACGCAGTATTTT
few	TRBV28	TRBJ2-5	TRBD1	CASSLTGASQETQYF	TGTGCCAGCAGTTTAACAGGGGCGTCCCAAGAGACCCAGTACTTC